This section outlines one TCR beta chain sequence together with its context. Its antigen target is currently unknown. No base quality information exists; no much larger clone differs at one position. The junction carries 20 bases between V and J, which are trimmed by 1 base and 7 bases respectively. The germline V gene supplies CDR1 LGHNA and CDR2 YNFKEQ. The cysteine opens and the phenylalanine closes a CDR3 of 17 amino acids. Just CDR3 DNA is preserved here, 51 bases in frame from base 1. Preparation of the library involved 5' RACE. The instrument given in TCRdb is Illumina HiSeq 2500. A second PCR of about 7 to 12 cycles was run with a J-beta primer mix and a sample-barcoded 5' primer. A unique molecular identifier was introduced onto each TCR beta cDNA molecule by a template-switch 5' adaptor carrying 12 random nucleotides. At least 3 million CDR3-containing paired-end reads were obtained from each sample. First-strand cDNA was synthesized from all RNA with the Mint cDNA synthesis kit, primed by a TRBC-specific oligonucleotide. After uracil-DNA glycosylase treatment, a first 18-cycle PCR used universal primers M1SS and BC2_uni_R on all cDNA. The source study handled its data this way. Each sample was normalized by randomly selecting 1 million high-quality reads, each carrying a distinct molecular identifier. Instead of being binned into consensus sequences, reads that shared molecular identifiers were thrown out. MiTCR, with a Q25 quality threshold and the strictest error-elimination algorithm, was used for CDR3 identification, clonotype clustering and error correction. A nonparametric unseen species model using Euler transformation provided a lower-bound estimate of total TCR beta diversity. The raw public data were reprocessed by TCRdb itself: fastp quality trimming at Q25, MiXCR clonotype calling, in-frame beta chains only. Every CDR3 protein is listed once, alongside the most common genes and DNA of its rows. The V and J calls come from TCRdb's annotation, not from the publication. A total of about 780,000 distinct CDR3 sequences appear in this sample, 60% to 80% of them only once. The ten largest clones take up roughly 25% of the sample.

The data stem from a study of blood T cells in healthy people across ages (dated by TCRdb to the mid-2010s). Broadly, across the study: In model experiments, template switching captured roughly one uniquely barcoded TCR beta cDNA molecule for every two T cells. To avoid experimental bias, donors of different ages were spread randomly across the sequencing lanes. Two additional independent replicas of 1 million unique cDNA reads from the same blood draw were analyzed for two donors (one aged 18 to 29 and one aged 80 or older). The study measured age-related changes in TCR beta repertoire diversity using deep sequencing normalized with unique cDNA molecular identifiers. The donors were divided into four age groups: young (average around 17 years), middle-aged (almost 40), aged (about 60) and long-lived (82).

Donors were a few dozen systemically healthy Caucasian individuals from Russia aged roughly 6 to 95 years. Each donor gave about 9.8 milliliters of peripheral blood, drawn into EDTA-treated Vacutainer tubes. Ficoll-Paque density-gradient centrifugation was used to isolate PBMCs, with at least 6 million per sample. Total RNA was extracted from PBMCs with Trizol reagent, with at least 5 micrograms obtained per sample. The percentages of naive CD45RAhigh/CD27high T cells were determined by flow cytometry on a PBMC aliquot from every donor. Overall study results and their limits: A strong correlation was found between observed TCR beta diversity and the percentage of naive T cells measured by flow cytometry. The CMV infection status of donors was not known, potentially confounding age-related changes in expanded clonotypes. Bulk unsorted PBMC profiling prevented conclusive comparison of naive and antigen-experienced compartments. Estimates of total diversity based on one million sequenced T cells were regarded as lower bounds and as underestimates. Compared with the aged group, the long-lived group had more naive CD4+ T cells, fewer expanded clones and increased TCR diversity, a pattern suggesting age selection. As age increased, observed TCR beta diversity per million T cells dropped in a roughly linear way, and a significant reduction was already evident by age 40.

The sequence was obtained from a man younger than 40 in good health. What was sequenced was blood. The rearranged chain carries TRBV4-2 and TRBJ2-1; perhaps TRBD2 is the D gene, with 5 bases matching. CDR3 region: CASSQVPLTERGNEQFF. The DNA sequence is TGTGCCAGCAGCCAAGTTCCCTTGACGGAGCGAGGGAATGAGCAGTTCTTC.